Included here is one T cell receptor (beta chain) sequence, with context. The target antigen is unknown. The sample is drawn from a study of T cells in narcolepsy. On the study more broadly: Healthy controls were enrolled alongside patients with narcolepsy type 1 or type 2.

The repertoire was sequenced with immunoSEQ multiplex PCR; TCRdb's copy has only in-frame clones and lacks some. The sample consists of about 40,000 clones, 88% of them appearing once. Whole-study results and caveats: Reportedly, autoreactive clonotypes were serially detected in patients' blood but not controls'. Comparing one patient's CSF and blood CD4+ clonotypes highlighted HCRT- and TRIB2-specific autoreactive clonotypes.

The sequenced sample was CD45RA- memory CD4+ T cells from PBMCs. The sequence was obtained from a human donor with narcolepsy.

This CDR3 is CASSEGGDREGKQFF. CDR3 DNA sequence: TGTGCCAGCAGTGAAGGTGGAGACAGGGAAGGAAAGCAGTTCTTC. V gene TRBV6-1 combines with J gene TRBJ2-1; 7 bases match TRBD1. Per the germline V gene, CDR1 is MNHNS and CDR2 is SASEGT. The CDR3 has 15 amino acids. Germline trimming cut 1 base from V and 11 bases from J; bases unmatched to any gene: 11.